Listed below are T cell receptor beta chains from one sample, sequenced in a study of radiotherapy plus CTLA-4 blockade in lung cancer. The table came from immunoSEQ multiplex PCR; TCRdb's copy has only in-frame clones and leaves some out. The sample lists tens of thousands of clones, 77% occurring once. The specimen comprised peripheral blood, sampled from a patient treated with radiotherapy plus ipilimumab. The origin of the receptors is a human donor with non-small cell lung cancer whose response to radiotherapy plus ipilimumab could not be evaluated. Each CDR3 is given with its conserved first and last residue. The D gene is left open where the match is weak. Clone size is stated in some rows and not others, as once, few, many or a class when expanded.

j_call	d_call	v_call	clone_size	cdr3_aa	cdr3_nt
TRBJ2-5	TRBD2	TRBV7-2	.	CASSLRGPGLAQETQYF	TGTGCCAGCAGCTTAAGGGGCCCGGGACTAGCTCAAGAGACCCAGTACTTC
TRBJ2-2	TRBD1	TRBV29-1	.	CSAPGQGYTGELFF	TGCAGCGCTCCGGGACAGGGATACACCGGGGAGCTGTTTTTT
TRBJ1-1	TRBD1	TRBV2	few	CASSEGSGGSTEAFF	TGTGCCAGCAGTGAAGGGTCAGGGGGTAGCACTGAAGCTTTCTTT
TRBJ1-5	.	TRBV2	.	CASSPRGPRRGNQPQHF	TGTGCCAGCAGTCCCCGGGGTCCCCGGCGGGGCAATCAGCCCCAGCATTTT
TRBJ1-4	.	TRBV28	.	CASSLAGTPREEKLFF	TGTGCCAGCAGTTTGGCCGGGACACCTAGGGAAGAAAAACTGTTTTTT
TRBJ2-3	TRBD2	TRBV5-6	.	CASSLSGGAESTDTQYF	TGTGCCAGCAGCCTTAGCGGGGGGGCGGAGAGCACAGATACGCAGTATTTT
TRBJ2-7	.	TRBV7-2	once	CASSLSAGVGEREQYF	TGTGCCAGCAGCTTATCAGCAGGGGTTGGGGAGAGGGAGCAGTACTTC
TRBJ2-1	TRBD1	TRBV5-4	once	CASSLAPGQVNNEQFF	TGTGCCAGCAGCCTCGCTCCGGGACAGGTCAACAATGAGCAGTTCTTC
TRBJ1-2	.	TRBV19	.	CASSLNYGYTF	TGTGCCAGTAGTCTAAACTATGGCTACACCTTC
TRBJ2-3	TRBD2	TRBV9	.	CASSVGYLAGTDTQYF	TGTGCCAGCAGCGTAGGGTATCTAGCGGGCACAGATACGCAGTATTTT
TRBJ2-3	TRBD2	TRBV18	.	CASSPLSGRTGDTQYF	TGTGCCAGCTCACCACTGAGCGGGAGGACGGGAGATACGCAGTATTTT